The sequence of this T cell receptor (beta chain) was determined in a study of response to subunit inactivated influenza vaccine. Of note for this clonotype: Its antigen is currently unknown.

One entry per CDR3 protein, called by TCRdb with MiXCR from the RT-PCR reads. The sample lists roughly 650,000 distinct CDR3 sequences, 14% seen once, with 6% to 9.5% in the top ten. This CDR3 comprises 14 residues. Per germline, CDR1 MDHEN and CDR2 SYDVKM. Trimming cost V 3 bases and J 1 base, with 10 bases left between them. Study-level findings and limits: It was the authors' suggestion that each seasonal influenza vaccination recruits few new T cells.

Here the sequenced sample was PBMCs from blood, taken 14 to 15 days before vaccination. The genes are TRBV28 and TRBJ2-7; D is possibly TRBD1 (5 bases). The receptor comes from a man aged 45 to 65 who received an inactivated influenza vaccine. CDR3 in amino acids: CASSLTRQSYEQYF. In DNA form, the CDR3 reads TGTGCCAGCAGTTTGACCCGACAGTCCTACGAGCAGTACTTC.